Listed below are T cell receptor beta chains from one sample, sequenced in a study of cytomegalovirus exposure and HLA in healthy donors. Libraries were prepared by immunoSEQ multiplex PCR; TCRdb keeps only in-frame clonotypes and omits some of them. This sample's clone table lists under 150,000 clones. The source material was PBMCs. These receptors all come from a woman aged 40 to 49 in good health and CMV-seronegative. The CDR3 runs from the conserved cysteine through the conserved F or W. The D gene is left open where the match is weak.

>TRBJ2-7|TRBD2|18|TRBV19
TGTGCCAGTAGTTCGGGACTAGCGGGGGGTATACTCTCCTACGAGCAGTACTTC
CASSSGLAGGILSYEQYF
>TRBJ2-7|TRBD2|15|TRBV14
TGTGCCAGCAGCCAATACCCGAGCGGGATTTACGAGCAGTACTTC
CASSQYPSGIYEQYF
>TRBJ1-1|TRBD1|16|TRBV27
TGTGCCAGCAGTTTAGGGACAGGGAGGTCGAACACTGAAGCTTTCTTT
CASSLGTGRSNTEAFF
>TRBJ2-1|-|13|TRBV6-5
TGTGCCAGCAGTTCAACCAGGGATAATGAGCAGTTCTTC
CASSSTRDNEQFF
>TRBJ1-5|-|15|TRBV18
TGTGCCAGCTCACCATCAACAGATAGCAATCAGCCCCAGCATTTT
CASSPSTDSNQPQHF
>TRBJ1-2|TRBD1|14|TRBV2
TGTGCCAGTCGAATGGGGACAGGTGGCTATGGCTACACCTTC
CASRMGTGGYGYTF
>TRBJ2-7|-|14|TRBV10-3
TGTGCCATCAGTGAGCCCGGGACATCCTACGAGCAGTACTTC
CAISEPGTSYEQYF
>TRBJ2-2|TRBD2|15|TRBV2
TGTGCCAGCATGGGGCGGGGGGCGAACACCGGGGAGCTGTTTTTT
CASMGRGANTGELFF
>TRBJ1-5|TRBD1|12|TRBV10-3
TGTGCCACCGGGACAGGCAATCAGCCCCAGCATTTT
CATGTGNQPQHF
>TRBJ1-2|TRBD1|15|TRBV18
TGTGCCAGCTCACCCAACACAGGGGAGTTGGATGGCTACACCTTC
CASSPNTGELDGYTF
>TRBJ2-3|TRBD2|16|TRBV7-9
TGTGCCAGCAGCGAAGGACTAGCGGGGGGCGCAGATACGCAGTATTTT
CASSEGLAGGADTQYF
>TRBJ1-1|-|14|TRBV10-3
TGTGCCATCAGGGCAGGGCCGGGTAACACTGAAGCTTTCTTT
CAIRAGPGNTEAFF
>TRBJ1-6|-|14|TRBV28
TGTGCCAGCAGTTTCAGGGAAACTAATTCACCCCTCCACTTT
CASSFRETNSPLHF